This T cell receptor beta chain was captured in a study of Ad26.COV2.S vaccination and SARS-CoV-2 variants (dated by TCRdb to the early 2020s). About the study as a whole: Vaccine-arm donors came from COV1001, a multicentre, randomized, double-blind, placebo-controlled phase I-IIa trial of Ad26.COV2.S in healthy adults. Ad26.COV2.S was administered intramuscularly at 5 x 10^10 or 1 x 10^11 viral particles, either as a single shot or as two shots given 56 days apart. A total of 32 samples were included in the TCR-sequenced set, comprising some 20 Ad26.COV2.S vaccine recipients, 5 placebo recipients and 8 SARS-CoV-2 convalescent individuals. Participants in the trial were split at random into five groups of five each, receiving low-dose or high-dose Ad26.COV2.S once or twice, or else placebo on both occasions. Sequencing of the TCRbeta repertoire served to evaluate the specificity and breadth of SARS-CoV-2-reactive T cell receptors following Ad26.COV2.S vaccination. Investigators remained blinded to trial group allocation during experiments and outcome assessment. Paper-wide results and their limitations: It was noted by the authors that total T cell responses may have been underestimated by the TCR breadth and depth analyses. After vaccination, substantial breadth of spike-specific CD8+ and CD4+ T cell responses was reported. Spike-specific TCR breadth was higher in Ad26.COV2.S recipients than in placebo recipients (P = 0.0014). Vaccine and placebo recipients had comparable non-spike TCR breadth, which fits with the vaccine containing only spike. The study lacked the statistical power to compare responses across vaccine doses or regimens.

Notes on this clone: Its antigen is currently not known. Per-base qualities were not stored, and no clone one base away is much larger.

The immunoSEQ Assay was used to sequence TCRbeta CDR3 regions. After extraction, genomic DNA underwent amplification by bias-controlled multiplex PCR, followed by high-throughput sequencing. As for how the authors treated the data: To quantify the absolute abundance of every unique TCRbeta CDR3 region, sequences were collapsed and filtered. T cell fraction was estimated by normalization of TCRbeta template counts to usable DNA, with usable DNA being measured through amplification of reference genes present in all nucleated cells. Repertoire TCRs were annotated as SARS-CoV-2-specific by exact matching of V gene, CDR3 amino acid sequence and J gene to a known reactive TCR set. The reference SARS-CoV-2 TCR set came from MIRA and was filtered for enrichment in COVID-19-positive ImmuneCODE repertoires, removing public or cross-reactive TCRs. Using the MIRA antigens, annotated TCRs were further analysed by specific ORF or by position within an ORF. Breadth was defined as the number of annotated unique rearrangements divided by the total number of unique productive rearrangements, and depth was defined as the summed frequency of the annotated unique rearrangements. TCR breadth was compared between groups using two-sided Wilcoxon rank-sum tests. In TCRdb, the immuneACCESS table is reduced to in-frame sequences with V and J assigned. These tables do not hold every clone; where another copy was compared, an unresolved V gene accounts for under half, and the others remain unexplained. Clone size and the V and J calls come from that table; the DNA yielded D and trimming. The sample records under 600,000 clones, 89% of which are singletons. About 1.5% of the sample rests with the top ten.

This sample's treatment or condition label indicates: around 19 received Ad26.COV2.S at low or high dose, single or two shots; 5 received placebo; per-sample allocation not given. Repertoires of vaccine and placebo recipients were sequenced from samples collected on day 63 after the first injection. Cohort 1b enrolled about two dozen adults aged 18-55 years at a single site in Boston, USA, between 29 July and 7 August 2020. Ad26.COV2.S was a replication-incompetent adenovirus type 26 vector that expressed a prefusion-stabilized SARS-CoV-2 spike protein derived from the original Wuhan strain. From a lookup of the germline V gene, CDR1 and CDR2 are SGHVS and FQNEAQ. Inclusive of the bounding cysteine and phenylalanine, the CDR3 is 16 residues long. The only DNA kept is the CDR3, 48 bases in frame from the first base. For this chain, trimming is 4 bases at the V end and 10 bases at the J end, and the number of junction bases without a gene match is 12.

The sample consisted of peripheral blood, taken in a trial of Ad26.COV2.S vaccine versus placebo. This TCR came from a person between 18 and 65 years old who received the Ad26.COV2.S COVID-19 vaccine or a placebo. The sequence is built from TRBV7-8 and TRBJ2-3, with 12 bases matching TRBD2. The DNA is TGTGCCAGCAGCTACGCACCCGGACTAGCGGGACTTGCGCAGTATTTT. This yields the protein CASSYAPGLAGLAQYF.